These 29 T cell receptor beta chains were sequenced from one sample in a study of T-cell memory formation after mild COVID-19 (dated by TCRdb to the early 2020s). Library preparation was by 5' RACE. These reads were obtained on an Illumina NovaSeq 6000. TCRdb trimmed the raw reads at Q25, called clones with MiXCR and kept productive beta chains. Rows merge per CDR3 protein into single entries with the most common DNA and genes. For this sample the table gives 380,000 or so distinct CDR3 sequences, of which 13% to 15% were detected only once. The ten largest clonotypes hold around a fifth of the sample. Sequencing used PBMCs or a T cell subset sorted from them (not recorded which). The source of these receptors is a man between 18 and 29 years old who had mild COVID-19 (a few samples of this study predate the infection). The sample titles of this study are shuffled in the database, so cell type and time point are left out; the donor was told from shared clones.

This clonotype was seen a few times. The V call is TRBV6-5, the J call TRBJ1-1, with TRBD1 identical over 7 bases. Germline CDR1 is MNHEY and CDR2 is SVGAGI. J was trimmed by 4 bases and V by 1 base; bases with no gene match: 6. The CDR3 loop spans 15 amino acids. This CDR3 is CASSYWAGGGTEAFF. DNA of the CDR3: TGTGCCAGCAGTTACTGGGCAGGGGGAGGCACTGAAGCTTTCTTT.

V usage is TRBV7-6 and J usage is TRBJ2-7; TRBD2 might be the D (6 bases). The CDR3 runs to 14 residues. V was pared by 0 bases and J by 0 bases, with 6 bases between. CDR1 and CDR2 from the germline V gene are SGHVS and FNYEAQ. CDR3 amino acids: CASSLASGSYEQYV. CDR3 nucleotides: TGTGCCAGCAGCTTAGCTAGCGGCTCCTACGAGCAGTACGTC.

CDR3 nucleotide sequence: TGTGCCAGCTCAACAAGACTAGACGAGGAGCAGTACTTC. Translating gives CASSTRLDEEQYF. The V gene is TRBV18, the J gene TRBJ2-7; perhaps TRBD2 as D (6 bases). The ends were cut back, 5 bases at V and 7 bases at J, with 15 bases in the middle. The CDR3 sequence is 13 residues long. CDR1 is KGHSH and CDR2 is LQKENI in the germline V gene.

The V call is TRBV20-1, the J call TRBJ2-1; 7 bases align to TRBD1. Germline CDR1 is DFQATT and CDR2 is SNEGSKA (reference sequence). The CDR3 is 15 amino acids. J gave up 7 bases and V 6 bases, and 15 bases lay outside the gene matches. The CDR3 spells CSAQIRGNSRNEQFF. For the CDR3, the DNA is TGCAGTGCCCAAATCAGGGGGAACTCAAGGAATGAGCAGTTCTTC.

This chain joins TRBV30 and TRBJ1-5, with TRBD1 identical over 9 bases. The CDR3 totals 15 residues. Germline V gene lookup returns CDR1 GTSNPN and CDR2 SVGIG (reference sequence). Trimming at V came to 2 bases and at J to 6 bases, leaving 8 bases not matched to a gene. The CDR3: CAWSSGTGNRQPQHF. Here the CDR3 DNA reads TGTGCCTGGAGTTCCGGGACAGGGAATCGTCAGCCCCAGCATTTT.

This clonotype was seen a few times. The CDR3, as DNA: TGCAGCGTGGGGGGTGAAGTTTCAGCGATAACAGATACGCAGTATTTT. It is translated as CSVGGEVSAITDTQYF. The chain employs TRBV29-1 and TRBJ2-3; a possible D gene is TRBD2 (6 bases). Trimming cost V 6 bases and J 3 bases, with 22 bases left between them. CDR1 is SQVTM, CDR2 ANQGSEA, per germline. The CDR3 runs to 16 residues.

The table lists this clonotype with many counts. This rearrangement joins TRBV3-1 to TRBJ2-7; D call uncertain. The germline CDR1 and CDR2 sequences are LGHDT and YNNKEL (reference sequence). V lost 4 bases, J lost 0 bases, and 10 bases lay in between. The CDR3 covers 14 residues. The CDR3 nucleotides are TGTGCCAGCAGCCCGCTGACAAACTCCTACGAGCAGTACTTC. Protein product: CASSPLTNSYEQYF.

In its sample, this clonotype was seen a few times. This chain connects TRBV6-6 to TRBJ1-1; D is uncertain. Germline CDR1 and CDR2: MNHNY and SVGAGI (reference sequence). The germline V and J ends were trimmed by 4 bases and 3 bases, with 15 bases remaining between them. CDR3 size: 15 residues. The CDR3 loop is CASSFSRSQDTEAFF. The CDR3 DNA reads TGTGCCAGCAGTTTTAGCCGTTCGCAGGACACTGAAGCTTTCTTT.

The genes are TRBV6-5 and TRBJ2-4; no reliable D call. The CDR3 covers 17 residues. Germline V lookup: CDR1 MNHEY, CDR2 SVGAGI. Trimming took off 0 bases at V and 0 bases at J, with 12 bases between the two ends. The CDR3 DNA follows: TGTGCCAGCAGTTACTCGAGGCCGGGTTTAGCCAAAAACATTCAGTACTTC. Translation gives CASSYSRPGLAKNIQYF.

This clonotype was counted a few times. CDR3 sequence: CSVSNLQGTVLQFF. The CDR3 DNA sequence: TGCAGCGTCTCCAACCTACAGGGAACAGTATTGCAGTTCTTC. The gene calls are TRBV29-1 and TRBJ2-1; maybe TRBD1 (6 bases). V was shortened by 6 bases and J by 12 bases, with 24 bases between the two germline ends. Germline lookup yields CDR1 SQVTM and CDR2 ANQGSEA. This CDR3 is built from 14 residues.

The chain combines TRBV28 with TRBJ2-3; D is uncertain. From germline, CDR1 is MDHEN and CDR2 SYDVKM. This CDR3 spans 11 amino acids. Trimming shortened V by 6 bases and J by 2 bases, and 3 bases separated the two germline ends. The CDR3 DNA is TGTGCCAGCAGGATCACAGATACGCAGTATTTT. This codes for CASRITDTQYF.

This clonotype has a single count. The V gene is TRBV4-1, the J gene TRBJ1-4; a weak D match, TRBD1 (5 bases). This CDR3 is built from 13 residues. With 1 base removed from V and 16 bases from J, the gap between germline ends came to 16 bases. Germline values: CDR1 MGHRA, CDR2 YSYEKL. The CDR3 protein is CASSQARWGHAFF. The CDR3 DNA follows: TGCGCCAGCAGCCAAGCTAGGTGGGGCCACGCGTTTTTT.

This clonotype has more than one count but fewer than ten. The chain joins TRBV4-1 to TRBJ2-6, with D possibly matching TRBD2 (7 bases). V was cut by 0 bases and J by 1 base, with 22 bases left in between. The CDR3 runs 21 residues. Germline CDR1 is MGHRA and CDR2 is YSYEKL. Written as DNA, the CDR3 is TGCGCCAGCAGCCAAGATTTTCGGGGGGCGCGGCTATCTTCTGGGGCCAACGTCCTGACTTTC. It codes for CASSQDFRGARLSSGANVLTF.

V is TRBV5-1 and J is TRBJ1-1; 12 bases fit TRBD1. Looked up from germline, CDR1 is SGHRS and CDR2 is YFSETQ. CDR3 length: 16 residues. V lost 4 bases to trimming and J lost 0 bases; unmatched junction nucleotides: 4. CDR3 nucleotide sequence: TGCGCCAGCAGCACCGGGACAGGGGGCATGAACACTGAAGCTTTCTTT. This codes for CASSTGTGGMNTEAFF.

The chain combines TRBV7-9 with TRBJ1-3; no clear D gene. The CDR3 covers 13 residues. V was shortened by 5 bases and J by 4 bases, with 9 bases between the two germline ends. Per germline, CDR1 SEHNR and CDR2 FQNEAQ (reference sequence). CDR3: CASSAPLGNTIYF. CDR3 bases: TGTGCCAGCAGCGCACCTCTGGGAAACACCATATATTTT. Full variable domain (remainder filled in from reference TRBV7-9 and TRBJ1-3): DTGVSQNPRHKITKRGQNVTFRCDPISEHNRLYWYRQTLGQGPEFLTYFQNEAQLEKSRLLSDRFSAERPKGSFSTLEIQRTEQGDSAMYLCASSAPLGNTIYFGEGSWLTVV.

The CDR3: CASSQDSTGRQPQHF. CDR3 nucleotides: TGCGCCAGCAGCCAAGACTCGACAGGGAGGCAGCCCCAGCATTTT. The rearrangement uses TRBV4-1 and TRBJ1-5; 7 bases match TRBD1. This CDR3 is 15 amino acids long. CDR1 and CDR2 (germline): MGHRA, YSYEKL. V dropped 0 bases and J dropped 7; count of bases not matched to a gene: 6.

This clonotype was counted a few times. The CDR3, as DNA: TGTGCCAGCAGCTCAACTAGCGGGGCCACAGATACGCAGTATTTT. Translation: CASSSTSGATDTQYF. This chain connects TRBV7-9 to TRBJ2-3, with TRBD2 matching over 10 bases. Germline-derived CDR1 and CDR2 are SEHNR and FQNEAQ (reference sequence). The length of the CDR3 is 15 residues. Germline trimming cut 4 bases from V and 2 bases from J; bases unmatched to any gene: 3.

This clonotype was detected only a few times. The V gene is TRBV7-2, the J gene TRBJ2-7, with D unclear. This CDR3 is 13 amino acids long. CDR1 and CDR2 (germline): SGHTA, FQGNSA. V dropped 5 bases and J dropped 6 bases, with 14 bases sitting between them. The CDR3 region is CASSPMFGFEQYF. The DNA for the CDR3 is TGTGCCAGCAGCCCCATGTTTGGATTCGAGCAGTACTTC.

This clonotype was detected only a few times. This chain uses TRBV5-1 with TRBJ1-5, with a possible D match to TRBD1 (5 bases). Trimming cost V 4 bases and J 3 bases, with 14 bases left between them. The germline V gene encodes CDR1 SGHRS and CDR2 YFSETQ. This CDR3 region has 15 residues. Written as DNA, the CDR3 is TGCGCCAGCAGCCCCCAAGGACACATCAATCAGCCCCAGCATTTT. This codes for CASSPQGHINQPQHF.

The J gene is TRBJ1-1, the V gene TRBV3-1, with D unclear. Germline V gene data show CDR1 as LGHDT and CDR2 as YNNKEL (reference sequence). The CDR3 totals 15 residues. Deletions cut 1 base from V and 11 bases from J, with 20 bases between. The DNA for the CDR3 is TGTGCCAGCAGCCAAGGACTACGGCAGGCTCGGCGGGCTTTCTTT. Its translation: CASSQGLRQARRAFF.

The chain couples TRBV15 to TRBJ2-4; D possibly corresponds to TRBD1 (6 bases). From germline, CDR1 is LNHNV and CDR2 YYDKDF (reference sequence). The CDR3 extends over 15 amino acids. V gave up 7 bases and J gave up 0 bases, with 13 bases separating them. The chain's CDR3 is CATNSDRAAKNIQYF. For the CDR3, the DNA is TGTGCCACCAATTCGGACAGAGCAGCCAAAAACATTCAGTACTTC.

The chain has TRBV20-1 and TRBJ1-2, with TRBD1 identical over 8 bases. Germline CDR1 and CDR2: DFQATT and SNEGSKA (reference sequence). Trimming at V came to 4 bases and at J to 2 bases, leaving 6 bases not matched to a gene. The length of the CDR3 is 14 residues. The chain's CDR3 is CSATRPGGNYGYTF. The CDR3 DNA reads as TGCAGTGCTACCCGGCCAGGGGGCAACTATGGCTACACCTTC.

This clonotype was counted only a few times. The chain joins TRBV27 to TRBJ2-7; D not certain. V was cut by 2 bases and J by 3 bases, with 11 bases left in between. Germline lookup yields CDR1 MNHEY and CDR2 SMNVEV (reference sequence). CDR3 length: 14 residues. CDR3 region: CASSLAAANYEQYF. CDR3 DNA: TGTGCCAGCAGTTTAGCGGCGGCTAACTACGAGCAGTACTTC.

This clonotype showed up many times. V usage is TRBV5-1 and J usage is TRBJ2-5; no clear D. V shed 3 bases and J shed 2 bases, with 11 bases lying between them. Germline V lookup: CDR1 SGHRS, CDR2 YFSETQ. This CDR3 contains 14 residues. DNA for the CDR3: TGCGCCAGCAGCTATGGACGGATTCAAGAGACCCAGTACTTC. This sequence encodes CASSYGRIQETQYF.

The chain joins TRBV7-2 to TRBJ2-2; 7 nucleotides line up with TRBD1. Germline CDR1 is SGHTA and CDR2 is FQGNSA. This CDR3 spans 15 amino acids. Trimming at V came to 4 bases and at J to 4 bases, leaving 6 bases not matched to a gene. The chain's CDR3 is CASSYDRASTGELFF. The CDR3 region has the DNA TGTGCCAGCAGCTACGACAGGGCTTCCACCGGGGAGCTGTTTTTT.

This chain joins TRBV29-1 and TRBJ2-7, with a tentative D call TRBD2 (5 bases). Germline loops: CDR1 SQVTM, CDR2 ANQGSEA. The CDR3 is made up of 16 amino acids. V lost 6 bases and J 2 bases, leaving 23 bases between the germline ends. The CDR3 sequence is CSVVRDYVLRPYEQYF. CDR3 DNA: TGCAGCGTCGTAAGAGACTACGTCCTCCGCCCCTACGAGCAGTACTTC.

J is TRBJ1-2 and V is TRBV3-1; unclear D gene. V was clipped by 2 bases and J by 6 bases, with 7 bases between them. The CDR3 covers 12 residues. Germline V gives CDR1 LGHDT, CDR2 YNNKEL (reference sequence). CDR3 amino acids: CASSQRGHGYTF. CDR3 DNA: TGTGCCAGCAGCCAACGGGGTCATGGCTACACCTTC.

This clonotype showed up many times. The chain has TRBV4-1 and TRBJ2-3; no reliable D call. The CDR3 loop spans 14 amino acids. V lost 4 bases to trimming and J lost 1 base, with 9 bases between them. Germline V lookup: CDR1 MGHRA, CDR2 YSYEKL. CDR3 sequence: CASSLGSRTDTQYF. As DNA, the CDR3 is TGCGCCAGCAGCCTAGGCAGTCGCACAGATACGCAGTATTTT.

There are many counts of this clonotype. V is TRBV4-3 and J is TRBJ2-3; D might be TRBD1 (5 bases). Germline V gene data show CDR1 as LGHNA and CDR2 as YSLEER. The CDR3 extends over 14 amino acids. V lost 3 bases, J lost 4 bases, and 11 bases lay in between. The CDR3 bases are TGCGCCAGCAGCCACGATAGCAGGGCAGATACGCAGTATTTT. Amino acids: CASSHDSRADTQYF.